Listed below are T cell receptor beta chains from one sample, sequenced in a study of cytomegalovirus exposure and HLA in healthy donors. Clones were read by immunoSEQ multiplex PCR, and TCRdb kept only the in-frame ones, dropping some. The data contain tens of thousands of clones, approximately 90% of them singletons. Sequenced input: PBMCs. Source of these receptors: a woman younger than 35 in good health and CMV-seropositive. Both conserved end residues are part of each CDR3. Each record gives: V gene, J gene, D gene, clone size, CDR3 DNA, CDR3 protein. D genes are given only for firm matches. Clone size is stated in some rows and not others, as once, few, many or a class when expanded.

V gene: TRBV27
J gene: TRBJ2-7
D gene: TRBD1
clone size: NA
CDR3 DNA: TGTGCCAGCAGTTCACGGACAGGGGCCTACGAGCAGTACTTC
CDR3 protein: CASSSRTGAYEQYF

V gene: TRBV6-4
J gene: TRBJ2-7
D gene: NA
clone size: NA
CDR3 DNA: TGTGCCAGCAGTCCCCCGTGGTGGGGAGAGGGCGAGCAGTACTTC
CDR3 protein: CASSPPWWGEGEQYF

V gene: TRBV7-9
J gene: TRBJ2-5
D gene: TRBD2
clone size: NA
CDR3 DNA: TGTGCCAGCAGCTTACTGCGGGAGGGAAGACGGGAGACCCAGTACTTC
CDR3 protein: CASSLLREGRRETQYF

V gene: TRBV6-1
J gene: TRBJ2-7
D gene: NA
clone size: NA
CDR3 DNA: TGTGCCAGCAGTGAGTCCTATTTCCCCGAGCAGTACTTC
CDR3 protein: CASSESYFPEQYF

V gene: TRBV11-2
J gene: TRBJ2-7
D gene: TRBD2
clone size: NA
CDR3 DNA: TGTGCCAGCAGCCAAGCGGGGGGGCCGTTCCACGAGCAGTACTTC
CDR3 protein: CASSQAGGPFHEQYF

V gene: TRBV30
J gene: TRBJ2-1
D gene: NA
clone size: NA
CDR3 DNA: TGTGCCTGGAGCCGGTCCCCACCCCAGTTCTTC
CDR3 protein: CAWSRSPPQFF

V gene: TRBV9
J gene: TRBJ1-5
D gene: NA
clone size: NA
CDR3 DNA: TGTGCCAGCAGCGCGACAGATAGCAATCAGCCCCAGCATTTT
CDR3 protein: CASSATDSNQPQHF

V gene: TRBV5-6
J gene: TRBJ2-2
D gene: NA
clone size: NA
CDR3 DNA: TGTGCCAGCAGCTCGATAGTAGGACTGGAAGGTTCCGGGGAGCTGTTTTTT
CDR3 protein: CASSSIVGLEGSGELFF

V gene: TRBV13
J gene: TRBJ2-3
D gene: TRBD2
clone size: NA
CDR3 DNA: TGTGCCAGCAGCTTGTGGGGGGGAATGTCAGATACGCAGTATTTT
CDR3 protein: CASSLWGGMSDTQYF

V gene: TRBV27
J gene: TRBJ2-1
D gene: NA
clone size: NA
CDR3 DNA: TGTGCCAGCAGTCCCTTTAGCGCCCGGTCCTACAATGAGCAGTTCTTC
CDR3 protein: CASSPFSARSYNEQFF

V gene: TRBV28
J gene: TRBJ1-5
D gene: TRBD1
clone size: NA
CDR3 DNA: TGTGCCAGCAGTTTAAACAGGGGGTCCTATAGCAATCAGCCCCAGCATTTT
CDR3 protein: CASSLNRGSYSNQPQHF

V gene: TRBV27
J gene: TRBJ1-1
D gene: NA
clone size: NA
CDR3 DNA: TGTGCCAGCAGTTTTGGACTGATGGCGGGGGCTTTCTTT
CDR3 protein: CASSFGLMAGAFF

V gene: TRBV6-4
J gene: TRBJ2-1
D gene: TRBD2
clone size: medium-sized
CDR3 DNA: TGTGCCAGCAGTGACTCAGCGGGAGGGGACAATGAGCAGTTCTTC
CDR3 protein: CASSDSAGGDNEQFF

V gene: TRBV28
J gene: TRBJ1-5
D gene: NA
clone size: NA
CDR3 DNA: TGTGCCAGCAGTTTAGGAAGCGGGGCGGGAGTAAGCAATCAGCCCCAGCATTTT
CDR3 protein: CASSLGSGAGVSNQPQHF